The rows below give T cell receptor beta chains drawn from one sample of a study of blood T cell repertoires in COVID-19. Sequencing used immunoSEQ multiplex PCR; TCRdb keeps in-frame clones, though not all of them. The data contain roughly 66,000 clones, around 92% of them singletons. Input material: peripheral blood. Receptors originate from a human donor with active COVID-19. The donor label of this sample is uncertain. Both conserved end residues are part of each CDR3. Each record gives: D gene, J gene, V gene, clone size, CDR3 DNA, CDR3 protein. The D gene is left open where the match is weak. Only part of the rows carry a size: once, few, many, or a class if the clone is expanded.

NA,TRBJ1-6,TRBV3-1/TRBV3-2,NA,TGTGCCAGCAGCTCCCCCGGGGGTGGTAATTCACCCCTCCACTTT,CASSSPGGGNSPLHF
TRBD1,TRBJ1-2,TRBV11-3,NA,TGTGCCAGCAGCCCTGGGACAGGGAAAGCTAACTATGGCTACACCTTC,CASSPGTGKANYGYTF
TRBD2,TRBJ2-1,TRBV29-1,NA,TGCAGCGTTGACCTCAGGACGGGACTAGTAGCGGGGAGCTCCTACAATGAGCAGTTCTTC,CSVDLRTGLVAGSSYNEQFF
NA,TRBJ1-5,TRBV9,NA,TGTGCCAGCAGCGCCTCTAATCAGCCCCAGCATTTT,CASSASNQPQHF
TRBD1,TRBJ1-2,TRBV7-9,NA,TGTGCCAGCAGCGCCAGTACAGGGGACTATGGCTACACCTTC,CASSASTGDYGYTF
TRBD1,TRBJ2-2,TRBV2,once,TGTGCCAGCAAATGGGGGGACAGGGTCGACACCGGGGAGCTGTTTTTT,CASKWGDRVDTGELFF
TRBD1,TRBJ2-3,TRBV7-6,NA,TGTGCCAGCAGCTCCCGACAGGGGGCTGGAGATACGCAGTATTTT,CASSSRQGAGDTQYF
NA,TRBJ2-7,TRBV7-3,few,TGTGCCAGCAGCTACGCCGGGACAAGGCTGTACTTC,CASSYAGTRLYF
TRBD1,TRBJ1-3,TRBV18,NA,TGTGCCAGCTCACGGGACAGAAATGGAAACACCATATATTTT,CASSRDRNGNTIYF
NA,TRBJ1-4,TRBV7-9,NA,TGTGCCAGCAGGCCGGGACTCCAGATACCAGGGAATGAAAAACTGTTTTTT,CASRPGLQIPGNEKLFF
NA,TRBJ1-3,TRBV11-2,few,TGTGCCAGCAGCCCCTTAGCCCCAGGGGTCTACTCTGGAAACACCATATATTTT,CASSPLAPGVYSGNTIYF
NA,TRBJ2-1,TRBV4-1,NA,TGCGCCAGCAGCCAAGATCTTCCGGGACTTAGTGAGTTCTTC,CASSQDLPGLSEFF
TRBD2,TRBJ2-1,TRBV6-2/TRBV6-3,NA,TGTGCCAGCAGACCTAGCGGGAGTGCCTACAATGAGCAGTTCTTC,CASRPSGSAYNEQFF
TRBD2,TRBJ2-5,TRBV28,once,TGTGCCACCGGGGGGGAGACCACCGGGGGGGTTTGGGAGACCCAGTACTTC,CATGGETTGGVWETQYF
NA,TRBJ2-6,TRBV6-6,NA,TGTGCCAGCAGTCGAGGGGGGAAGTACTCTGGGGCCAACGTCCTGACTTTC,CASSRGGKYSGANVLTF
NA,TRBJ2-3,TRBV7-9,NA,TGTGCCAGCAGCTTAGCGACTATCAGCACAGATACGCAGTATTTT,CASSLATISTDTQYF
NA,TRBJ2-3,TRBV11-3,NA,TGTGCCAGCAGCCCTAGCATTGTCTCAGATACGCAGTATTTT,CASSPSIVSDTQYF
NA,TRBJ2-5,TRBV7-6,NA,TGTGCCAGCAGACGAGAGGTCGCCTCTCAAGAGACCCAGTACTTC,CASRREVASQETQYF
NA,TRBJ2-2,TRBV4-3,NA,TGCGCCAGCAGCCAAGATGCCCAGGCCGTGAACACCGGGGAGCTGTTTTTT,CASSQDAQAVNTGELFF
TRBD1,TRBJ1-6,TRBV7-6,NA,TGTGCCAGCAGCTCGACAGGGGATGGCAATTCACCCCTCCACTTT,CASSSTGDGNSPLHF
NA,TRBJ2-1,TRBV23-1,NA,TGCGCCAGCAGTCAATGTCGAGCCTACAATGAGCAGTTCTTC,CASSQCRAYNEQFF
TRBD1,TRBJ2-1,TRBV27,NA,TGTGCCAGCAGTCCCGGACAGGGGACCAACAATGAGCAGTTCTTC,CASSPGQGTNNEQFF
TRBD1,TRBJ2-6,TRBV28,NA,TGTGCCAGCAGTAAGACAGGGTCTGGGGCCAACGTCCTGACTTTC,CASSKTGSGANVLTF
NA,TRBJ2-7,TRBV2,NA,TGTGCCAGCCTCGACAGCTACGAGCAGTACTTC,CASLDSYEQYF
NA,TRBJ1-2,TRBV28,NA,TGTGCCAGCAGATCGCACAGGGAGACCTATGGCTACACCTTC,CASRSHRETYGYTF
NA,TRBJ1-1,TRBV4-1,few,TGCGCCAGCAGCCTTGTGGCCTGGGGGGGCAGGGCGAACACTGAAGCTTTCTTT,CASSLVAWGGRANTEAFF
NA,TRBJ2-4,TRBV11-3,NA,TGTGCCAGCAGCCCAACTTCGGGGTGGGTCAAAAACATTCAGTACTTC,CASSPTSGWVKNIQYF
TRBD2,TRBJ2-1,TRBV18,NA,TGTGCCAGCTCACCAGGGACTAGCGGTTCTTACAATGAGCAGTTCTTC,CASSPGTSGSYNEQFF